The 22 T cell receptor beta chains listed next were all sequenced from one sample in a study of neurological immune-mediated disorders. TCRdb ran MiXCR on the 5' RACE reads and lists one entry per CDR3 protein. The sample includes some 30,000 distinct CDR3 sequences, 4.5% to 7% of them seen just once. Material: CD4+ T cells from blood. These receptor sequences come from a woman aged 45-65 years in good health.

This clonotype was detected ten times or more. J is TRBJ1-1 and V is TRBV3-1; D is unresolved. CDR1 LGHDT and CDR2 YNNKEL come from the germline V gene (reference sequence). There are 13 residues in the CDR3. Trimming pared 3 bases from V and 11 bases from J, leaving 16 bases between. The chain's CDR3 is CASSHERAGSAFF. The DNA of the CDR3 is TGTGCCAGCAGCCATGAGCGGGCGGGGAGCGCTTTCTTT. The variable domain in full, completed from reference TRBV3-1 and TRBJ1-1, reads DTAVSQTPKYLVTQMGNDKSIKCEQNLGHDTMYWYKQDSKKFLKIMFSYNNKELIINETVPNRFSPKSPDKAHLNLHINSLELGDSAVYFCASSHERAGSAFFGQGTRLTVV.

This clonotype was picked up many times. The CDR3 DNA reads TGTGCCAGCAGTGAAAACACCATATATTTT. This encodes CASSENTIYF. J is TRBJ1-3 and V is TRBV12-3 or TRBV12-4; D unresolved. The CDR3 is 10 residues long. V lost 5 bases to trimming and J lost 6 bases, with 2 bases between them.

This clonotype was counted at least ten times. The genes are TRBV9 and TRBJ2-3, with D uncertain. V was cut by 2 bases and J by 6 bases, with 13 bases left in between. This CDR3 has 14 amino acids. Germline V gene lookup returns CDR1 SGDLS and CDR2 YYNGEE. In DNA, the CDR3 is TGTGCCAGCAGCGTCGGTCCATCTGGGGATACGCAGTATTTT. Amino acids: CASSVGPSGDTQYF.

This clonotype was detected many times. J is TRBJ2-3 and V is TRBV29-1; 9 nucleotides agree with TRBD1. The CDR3 totals 12 residues. V gave up 6 bases and J gave up 7 bases; unmatched junction bases: 5. Germline V gene sequence: CDR1 SQVTM, CDR2 ANQGSEA. CDR3 sequence: CSVGQGSNTQYF. In DNA, the CDR3 is TGCAGCGTGGGACAGGGCTCGAATACGCAGTATTTT.

This clonotype was seen at least ten times. The rearrangement joins TRBV15 to TRBJ1-1; 10 bases map to TRBD1. The CDR3 runs to 14 residues. Germline V gene lookup returns CDR1 LNHNV and CDR2 YYDKDF (reference sequence). The trim removed 8 bases at V and 0 bases at J, leaving 3 bases unmatched. CDR3 in DNA: TGTGCCACCGGGACAGGGGAGGTGAACACTGAAGCTTTCTTT. It encodes CATGTGEVNTEAFF. Combining the CDR3 with reference TRBV15 and TRBJ1-1 gives the whole variable domain DAMVIQNPRYQVTQFGKPVTLSCSQTLNHNVMYWYQQKSSQAPKLLFHYYDKDFNNEADTPDNFQSRRPNTSFCFLDIRSPGLGDTAMYLCATGTGEVNTEAFFGQGTRLTVV.

This clonotype was picked up many times. This chain links TRBV5-1 with TRBJ1-4; 8 nucleotides line up with TRBD1. The germline V gene encodes CDR1 SGHRS and CDR2 YFSETQ. V trimming: 1 base; J trimming: 7 bases; junction bases outside the gene matches: 12. The CDR3 contains 17 residues. This chain's CDR3 is CASSLNPRGQGGEKLFF. The CDR3 region has the DNA TGCGCCAGCAGCTTGAACCCTCGTGGACAGGGAGGTGAAAAACTGTTTTTT.

This clonotype was found many times. The rearrangement joins TRBV2 to TRBJ2-4; 14 bases align to TRBD2. Germline CDR1 SNHLY, CDR2 FYNNEI. After removal of 0 bases from V and 4 bases from J, the junction contained 11 bases not matched to a gene. CDR3 length: 20 residues. CDR3 nucleotide sequence: TGTGCCAGCAGTGAAGCCCTACCACAGACTAGCGGGGGGGCTAAAAACATTCAGTACTTC. This codes for CASSEALPQTSGGAKNIQYF.

This clonotype was counted many times. The chain joins TRBV12-3 or TRBV12-4 to TRBJ1-1; 10 nucleotides match TRBD1. V was pared by 5 bases and J by 0 bases, with 9 bases of the junction left unmatched. The CDR3 covers 17 residues. The CDR3 loop reads CASSPRGQGIMNTEAFF. The CDR3 nucleotides are TGTGCCAGCAGTCCCCGGGGACAGGGGATAATGAACACTGAAGCTTTCTTT.

This clonotype occurred many times. The chain combines TRBV3-1 with TRBJ2-3, with 7 bases aligning to TRBD1. This CDR3 is 14 amino acids long. Germline V gives CDR1 LGHDT, CDR2 YNNKEL (reference sequence). V lost 4 bases and J lost 3; bases outside the gene matches: 4. The CDR3 reads CASSRDRGTDTQYF. The CDR3 DNA reads TGTGCCAGCAGCCGGGACAGAGGGACAGATACGCAGTATTTT.

This clonotype was recorded many times. Here the CDR3 reads CASTTPAGKSNQPQHF. CDR3 DNA sequence: TGTGCCAGCACCACCCCGGCAGGGAAAAGCAATCAGCCCCAGCATTTT. The chain is built from TRBV28 and TRBJ1-5; a weak D match, TRBD1 (5 bases). The V end lost 7 bases, the J end lost 1 base, and 17 bases lay between the germline ends. The CDR3 covers 16 residues. Germline-derived CDR1 and CDR2 are MDHEN and SYDVKM.

This clonotype came up many times. The chain has TRBV3-1 and TRBJ2-3; possible D gene TRBD2, 5 bases. CDR1 and CDR2 from the germline V gene are LGHDT and YNNKEL (reference sequence). This CDR3 has 16 amino acids. The ends were cut back, 0 bases at V and 2 bases at J, with 12 bases in the middle. Here the CDR3 reads CASSQEALADTDTQYF. The DNA for the CDR3 is TGTGCCAGCAGCCAAGAGGCCCTAGCAGACACAGATACGCAGTATTTT.

This chain links TRBV20-1 with TRBJ2-5; D gene unclear. V was shortened by 3 bases and J by 3 bases, with 11 bases between the two germline ends. In germline, CDR1 is DFQATT, CDR2 SNEGSKA (reference sequence). The CDR3 spans 13 residues. The CDR3 sequence is CSASEHSEETQYF. The DNA for the CDR3 is TGCAGTGCTAGTGAGCACTCAGAAGAGACCCAGTACTTC.

The sample holds many counts of this clonotype. The J gene is TRBJ1-2, the V gene TRBV20-1, with D possibly TRBD1 on 6 matching bases. Germline V gene data show CDR1 as DFQATT and CDR2 as SNEGSKA (reference sequence). This CDR3 region has 15 residues. V gave up 2 bases and J gave up 4 bases, with 17 bases separating them. The CDR3 sequence is CSARMVGRGTYGYTF. The CDR3 region has the DNA TGCAGTGCTAGAATGGTGGGTAGGGGGACCTATGGCTACACCTTC.

The table lists this clonotype with many counts. CDR3 residues: CASSRGTSGSLAKNIQYF. The CDR3 nucleotides are TGTGCCAGCAGCCGAGGGACTAGCGGATCTTTAGCCAAAAACATTCAGTACTTC. The gene calls are TRBV28 and TRBJ2-4; 11 positions match TRBD2. There are 18 residues in the CDR3. The germline gives CDR1 MDHEN, CDR2 SYDVKM. After removal of 6 bases from V and 0 bases from J, the junction contained 10 bases not matched to a gene. Variable domain in full (rest from reference TRBV28 and TRBJ2-4): DVKVTQSSRYLVKRTGEKVFLECVQDMDHENMFWYRQDPGLGLRLIYFSYDVKMKEKGDIPEGYSVSREKKERFSLILESASTNQTSMYLCASSRGTSGSLAKNIQYFGAGTRLSVL.

This clonotype was counted ten times or more. The CDR3 nucleotides read TGTGCCAGCAGCGTAGGCGGCAGTACGAACACTGAAGCTTTCTTT. This codes for CASSVGGSTNTEAFF. The chain is built from TRBV9 and TRBJ1-1; D is unclear. V was pared by 0 bases and J by 1 base, with 10 bases between. Germline lookup yields CDR1 SGDLS and CDR2 YYNGEE. This CDR3 is built from 15 residues.

This clonotype appeared many times. The chain has TRBV11-2 and TRBJ2-2; 8 positions match TRBD2. The CDR3 totals 16 residues. V was clipped by 9 bases and J by 1 base; unmatched bases: 10. Germline CDR1 and CDR2: SGHAT and FQNNGV. CDR3 residues: CASKPGAGGNTGELFF. CDR3 sequence (DNA): TGTGCCAGTAAACCCGGTGCGGGGGGGAACACCGGGGAGCTGTTTTTT.

This clonotype was counted many times. The rearrangement uses TRBV20-1 and TRBJ2-2; D is uncertain. The V and J ends lost 3 bases and 3 bases respectively, with 8 bases between them. The CDR3 covers 13 residues. Germline V gives CDR1 DFQATT, CDR2 SNEGSKA (reference sequence). Here the CDR3 reads CSASPLDTGELFF. CDR3 DNA sequence: TGCAGTGCTAGCCCCTTAGACACCGGGGAGCTGTTTTTT.

The sample holds many counts of this clonotype. The chain has TRBV4-3 and TRBJ2-7, with 12 bases lining up with TRBD2. The CDR3 loop spans 17 amino acids. Germline CDR1 LGHNA, CDR2 YSLEER. V shed 2 bases and J 0 bases; nucleotides not matched to a gene: 5. The CDR3 is CASSQNLAGGFSYEQYF. The CDR3 DNA follows: TGCGCCAGCAGCCAAAATCTAGCGGGAGGGTTCTCCTACGAGCAGTACTTC.

This clonotype was counted ten times or more. The chain couples TRBV18 to TRBJ2-7; D possibly matches TRBD1 or TRBD2 (5 bases each). With 3 bases removed from V and 5 bases from J, the gap between germline ends came to 14 bases. Germline lookup yields CDR1 KGHSH and CDR2 LQKENI. The CDR3 spans 14 residues. CDR3 bases: TGTGCCAGCTCACCGGGGACGGTTCGGGACGAGCAGTACTTC. The encoded protein is CASSPGTVRDEQYF.

This clonotype is deemed medium-sized. The genes are TRBV7-2 and TRBJ2-3; 9 bases map to TRBD2. The CDR3 is 15 amino acids. Germline V gives CDR1 SGHTA, CDR2 FQGNSA. J lost 6 bases, V lost 1 base, and 5 bases had no gene match. In DNA, the CDR3 is TGTGCCAGCAGCTTAGATGTGGCGGGAGGGGATACGCAGTATTTT. Protein product: CASSLDVAGGDTQYF.

This clonotype was observed at least ten times. V usage is TRBV30 and J usage is TRBJ1-1; tentatively, D is TRBD1 (5 bases). The V gene lost 5 bases and the J gene lost 5 bases, with 15 bases spanning the gap. Germline lookup yields CDR1 GTSNPN and CDR2 SVGIG (reference sequence). The CDR3 contains 13 residues. CDR3 sequence reads: CAWSRGGETEAFF. In DNA, the CDR3 is TGTGCCTGGTCACGCGGGGGAGAGACTGAAGCTTTCTTT.

This clonotype qualifies as medium-sized. J is TRBJ2-5 and V is TRBV10-2; the match to TRBD2 covers 9 bases. Per the germline V gene, CDR1 is WSHSY and CDR2 is SAAADI. V shed 10 bases, J shed 5 bases, and the junction held 8 bases outside the gene matches. The CDR3 sequence is 13 residues long. CDR3: CATAGGPWETQYF. The CDR3 DNA sequence: TGCGCCACCGCGGGAGGGCCTTGGGAGACCCAGTACTTC.